Listed below are T cell receptor beta chains from one sample, sequenced in a study of cytomegalovirus exposure and HLA in healthy donors. Produced via immunoSEQ multiplex PCR; TCRdb's table is partial and in-frame only. The profile shows 140,000 or so clones, less than 10% of them singletons. Specimen: PBMCs. Receptor source: a male donor in good health and CMV-seronegative. CDR3s include the opening cysteine and the closing phenylalanine or tryptophan. Each record gives: J gene, D gene, clone size, V gene, CDR3 protein, CDR3 DNA. D genes are given only for firm matches. Not every row has a clone size; where given, it reads once, few, many or a size class.

j_call: TRBJ1-2; d_call: .; clone_size: .; v_call: TRBV7-2; cdr3_aa: CASSFDSGTYGYTF; cdr3_nt: TGTGCCAGCAGCTTCGACAGTGGGACATATGGCTACACCTTC
j_call: TRBJ2-1; d_call: .; clone_size: few; v_call: TRBV18; cdr3_aa: CASSPKDSQANEQFF; cdr3_nt: TGTGCCAGCTCACCAAAGGACTCCCAGGCCAATGAGCAGTTCTTC
j_call: TRBJ2-1; d_call: .; clone_size: .; v_call: TRBV9; cdr3_aa: CASSVVGGLNNEQFF; cdr3_nt: TGTGCCAGCAGCGTAGTAGGAGGTTTAAACAATGAGCAGTTCTTC
j_call: TRBJ1-2; d_call: TRBD1; clone_size: few; v_call: TRBV9; cdr3_aa: CASSVRQGLNYGYTF; cdr3_nt: TGTGCCAGCAGCGTACGACAGGGACTTAACTATGGCTACACCTTC
j_call: TRBJ2-1; d_call: TRBD2; clone_size: few; v_call: TRBV5-6; cdr3_aa: CASSLWGGDYNEQFF; cdr3_nt: TGTGCCAGCAGCTTATGGGGGGGGGACTACAATGAGCAGTTCTTC
j_call: TRBJ2-7; d_call: .; clone_size: .; v_call: TRBV30; cdr3_aa: CAWSATTYEQYF; cdr3_nt: TGTGCCTGGAGTGCAACTACATACGAGCAGTACTTC
j_call: TRBJ2-1; d_call: TRBD1; clone_size: few; v_call: TRBV28; cdr3_aa: CASSLTGGRNNEQFF; cdr3_nt: TGTGCCAGCAGTCTGACAGGGGGCAGGAACAATGAGCAGTTCTTC
j_call: TRBJ2-2; d_call: .; clone_size: few; v_call: TRBV6-6; cdr3_aa: CASTNVRSAGELFF; cdr3_nt: TGTGCCAGCACCAACGTAAGATCGGCCGGGGAGCTGTTTTTT
j_call: TRBJ1-5; d_call: .; clone_size: .; v_call: TRBV4-1; cdr3_aa: CASRPWEGDQPQHF; cdr3_nt: TGCGCCAGCAGACCGTGGGAGGGAGATCAGCCCCAGCATTTT
j_call: TRBJ1-1; d_call: .; clone_size: few; v_call: TRBV30; cdr3_aa: CAWSPSAEAFF; cdr3_nt: TGTGCCTGGAGTCCTAGTGCTGAAGCTTTCTTT
j_call: TRBJ1-1; d_call: TRBD1; clone_size: few; v_call: TRBV18; cdr3_aa: CASSASDRVNTEAFF; cdr3_nt: TGTGCCAGCTCAGCCTCGGACAGGGTGAACACTGAAGCTTTCTTT
j_call: TRBJ2-2; d_call: TRBD1; clone_size: .; v_call: TRBV5-1; cdr3_aa: CASSLGTGNTGELFF; cdr3_nt: TGCGCCAGCAGCTTGGGGACAGGGAATACCGGGGAGCTGTTTTTT
j_call: TRBJ2-7; d_call: .; clone_size: .; v_call: TRBV28; cdr3_aa: CASSLAGDSYEQYF; cdr3_nt: TGTGCCAGCAGTTTAGCAGGGGACTCCTACGAGCAGTACTTC
j_call: TRBJ2-2; d_call: TRBD2; clone_size: once; v_call: TRBV27; cdr3_aa: CASSPLAGFTGELFF; cdr3_nt: TGTGCCAGCAGTCCCTTAGCGGGATTCACCGGGGAGCTGTTTTTT
j_call: TRBJ1-1; d_call: .; clone_size: few; v_call: TRBV30; cdr3_aa: CAWSDARGADTEAFF; cdr3_nt: TGTGCCTGGAGCGATGCGCGGGGCGCGGACACTGAAGCTTTCTTT
j_call: TRBJ1-2; d_call: TRBD1; clone_size: few; v_call: TRBV5-6; cdr3_aa: CASRIGGAYGYTF; cdr3_nt: TGTGCCAGCAGGATAGGGGGCGCTTATGGCTACACCTTC
j_call: TRBJ1-4; d_call: .; clone_size: .; v_call: TRBV10-3; cdr3_aa: CAISDQTAVEKLFF; cdr3_nt: TGTGCCATCAGTGACCAGACAGCTGTTGAAAAACTGTTTTTT
j_call: TRBJ2-5; d_call: TRBD1; clone_size: .; v_call: TRBV9; cdr3_aa: CASSVDRGKETQYF; cdr3_nt: TGTGCCAGCAGCGTAGACAGGGGGAAAGAGACCCAGTACTTC
j_call: TRBJ2-7; d_call: .; clone_size: .; v_call: TRBV6-5; cdr3_aa: CASQGWGEQYF; cdr3_nt: TGTGCCAGCCAGGGTTGGGGCGAGCAGTACTTC
j_call: TRBJ2-7; d_call: .; clone_size: few; v_call: TRBV14; cdr3_aa: CASSARQLGSEQYF; cdr3_nt: TGTGCCAGCAGCGCGAGACAGCTGGGTTCCGAGCAGTACTTC
j_call: TRBJ2-3; d_call: .; clone_size: .; v_call: TRBV6-5; cdr3_aa: CASSVRRLVDTQYF; cdr3_nt: TGTGCCAGCAGTGTGCGCCGCCTGGTAGATACGCAGTATTTT
j_call: TRBJ1-3; d_call: .; clone_size: .; v_call: TRBV4-1; cdr3_aa: CASSQVRQESGNTIYF; cdr3_nt: TGCGCCAGCAGCCAAGTAAGACAGGAATCTGGAAACACCATATATTTT
j_call: TRBJ2-3; d_call: TRBD2; clone_size: .; v_call: TRBV7-8; cdr3_aa: CASSLRGLAGGTSTDTQYF; cdr3_nt: TGTGCCAGCAGCTTAAGGGGACTAGCGGGGGGGACTAGCACAGATACGCAGTATTTT
j_call: TRBJ2-7; d_call: TRBD1; clone_size: once; v_call: TRBV28; cdr3_aa: CATVRDRGYEQYF; cdr3_nt: TGTGCCACAGTCCGGGACAGGGGCTACGAGCAGTACTTC
j_call: TRBJ2-1; d_call: TRBD1; clone_size: .; v_call: TRBV25-1; cdr3_aa: CASSGDRLSSYNEQFF; cdr3_nt: TGTGCCAGCAGTGGGGACAGGTTAAGCTCCTACAATGAGCAGTTCTTC
j_call: TRBJ1-2; d_call: TRBD1; clone_size: .; v_call: TRBV28; cdr3_aa: CASGDSAYGYTF; cdr3_nt: TGTGCCAGCGGGGACAGTGCTTATGGCTACACCTTC
j_call: TRBJ1-2; d_call: TRBD1; clone_size: .; v_call: TRBV11-2; cdr3_aa: CASSLGARRRGRDYGYTF; cdr3_nt: TGTGCCAGCAGCTTAGGGGCCCGGCGTAGGGGGCGCGACTATGGCTACACCTTC
j_call: TRBJ1-3; d_call: TRBD1; clone_size: .; v_call: TRBV5-4; cdr3_aa: CASSLTGELGNTIYF; cdr3_nt: TGTGCCAGCAGCTTGACAGGGGAATTAGGAAACACCATATATTTT
j_call: TRBJ2-1; d_call: .; clone_size: .; v_call: TRBV7-3; cdr3_aa: CASSPGRGPFSYNEQFF; cdr3_nt: TGTGCCAGCAGTCCTGGGCGGGGGCCATTCTCCTACAATGAGCAGTTCTTC
j_call: TRBJ1-1; d_call: .; clone_size: few; v_call: TRBV5-1; cdr3_aa: CASSIARGGPGGTEAFF; cdr3_nt: TGCGCCAGCAGCATTGCCCGAGGAGGGCCTGGAGGCACTGAAGCTTTCTTT
j_call: TRBJ2-3; d_call: .; clone_size: .; v_call: TRBV9; cdr3_aa: CASGWTPTDTQYF; cdr3_nt: TGTGCCAGCGGATGGACACCCACAGATACGCAGTATTTT
j_call: TRBJ2-3; d_call: TRBD1; clone_size: .; v_call: TRBV7-3; cdr3_aa: CASSLIGSGQGPVVTQYF; cdr3_nt: TGTGCCAGCAGCTTAATAGGTAGTGGACAGGGGCCTGTAGTTACGCAGTATTTT
j_call: TRBJ1-1; d_call: .; clone_size: few; v_call: TRBV10-3; cdr3_aa: CASAVTDMNTEAFF; cdr3_nt: TGTGCCAGCGCTGTGACAGATATGAACACTGAGGCTTTCTTT
j_call: TRBJ1-1; d_call: .; clone_size: .; v_call: TRBV6-1; cdr3_aa: CASSLGTTLEAFF; cdr3_nt: TGTGCCAGCAGCTTAGGGACAACACTTGAAGCTTTCTTT
j_call: TRBJ2-2; d_call: .; clone_size: few; v_call: TRBV30; cdr3_aa: CAWSTGGSNTGELFF; cdr3_nt: TGTGCCTGGAGCACCGGGGGTTCGAACACCGGGGAGCTGTTTTTT
j_call: TRBJ2-2; d_call: TRBD1; clone_size: .; v_call: TRBV7-6; cdr3_aa: CASSQTQGANTGELFF; cdr3_nt: TGTGCCAGCAGCCAAACCCAGGGGGCAAACACCGGGGAGCTGTTTTTT
j_call: TRBJ1-2; d_call: TRBD1; clone_size: .; v_call: TRBV2; cdr3_aa: CASSTTGNGYTF; cdr3_nt: TGTGCCAGCAGTACGACAGGGAATGGCTACACCTTC
j_call: TRBJ1-1; d_call: .; clone_size: few; v_call: TRBV14; cdr3_aa: CASSQESPRGGTEAFF; cdr3_nt: TGTGCCAGCAGCCAAGAATCCCCCCGGGGGGGCACTGAAGCTTTCTTT
j_call: TRBJ1-2; d_call: TRBD1; clone_size: few; v_call: TRBV19; cdr3_aa: CASSRDRANSYGYTF; cdr3_nt: TGTGCCAGTAGTAGGGACAGGGCCAACTCCTATGGCTACACCTTC
j_call: TRBJ2-6; d_call: .; clone_size: .; v_call: TRBV28; cdr3_aa: CASSLRGSSGANVLTF; cdr3_nt: TGTGCCAGCAGTCTCAGGGGTAGCTCTGGGGCCAACGTCCTGACTTTC
j_call: TRBJ2-7; d_call: .; clone_size: .; v_call: TRBV9; cdr3_aa: CASSPSGSGAYEQYF; cdr3_nt: TGTGCCAGCAGCCCCAGTGGGTCAGGTGCCTACGAGCAGTACTTC
j_call: TRBJ2-7; d_call: TRBD1; clone_size: .; v_call: TRBV4-3; cdr3_aa: CASSQGTGAPWSEQYF; cdr3_nt: TGCGCCAGCAGCCAGGGAACAGGGGCCCCGTGGAGCGAGCAGTACTTC
j_call: TRBJ2-5; d_call: TRBD2; clone_size: .; v_call: TRBV7-3; cdr3_aa: CASSSSGGMGTQYF; cdr3_nt: TGTGCCAGCAGCTCCTCGGGGGGGATGGGGACCCAGTACTTC
j_call: TRBJ2-3; d_call: TRBD1; clone_size: .; v_call: TRBV19; cdr3_aa: CASSIGYRGSTDTQYF; cdr3_nt: TGTGCCAGTAGTATAGGCTACAGGGGGAGCACAGATACGCAGTATTTT
j_call: TRBJ1-5; d_call: TRBD1; clone_size: few; v_call: TRBV19; cdr3_aa: CASSPRGQGVSQPQHF; cdr3_nt: TGTGCCAGTAGTCCTAGAGGGCAGGGGGTGAGTCAGCCCCAGCATTTT
j_call: TRBJ1-1; d_call: .; clone_size: .; v_call: TRBV4-3; cdr3_aa: CASSLLTGNTEAFF; cdr3_nt: TGCGCCAGCAGCCTACTGACAGGGAACACTGAAGCTTTCTTT
j_call: TRBJ2-1; d_call: TRBD2; clone_size: .; v_call: TRBV27; cdr3_aa: CASRSWASGSMTYNEQFF; cdr3_nt: TGTGCCAGCAGATCGTGGGCTAGCGGGAGTATGACCTACAATGAGCAGTTCTTC
j_call: TRBJ2-2; d_call: .; clone_size: .; v_call: TRBV7-9; cdr3_aa: CASSPQVGREVGELFF; cdr3_nt: TGTGCCAGCAGCCCCCAGGTTGGCAGGGAGGTCGGGGAGCTGTTTTTT
j_call: TRBJ2-6; d_call: .; clone_size: few; v_call: TRBV10-1; cdr3_aa: CAPPSGANVLTF; cdr3_nt: TGCGCCCCTCCTTCTGGGGCCAACGTCCTGACTTTC
j_call: TRBJ1-1; d_call: .; clone_size: .; v_call: TRBV7-2; cdr3_aa: CASSFTGNTEAFF; cdr3_nt: TGTGCCAGCAGCTTCACGGGGAACACTGAAGCTTTCTTT
j_call: TRBJ1-1; d_call: .; clone_size: .; v_call: TRBV5-1; cdr3_aa: CASSREGGLWTEAFF; cdr3_nt: TGCGCCAGCAGCAGGGAGGGGGGGCTCTGGACTGAAGCTTTCTTT
j_call: TRBJ1-5; d_call: .; clone_size: .; v_call: TRBV4-1; cdr3_aa: CASSQVPGGGQPQHF; cdr3_nt: TGCGCCAGCAGCCAAGTCCCAGGTGGTGGACAGCCCCAGCATTTT
j_call: TRBJ2-3; d_call: TRBD2; clone_size: .; v_call: TRBV4-3; cdr3_aa: CASSSGLAGTDTQYF; cdr3_nt: TGCGCCAGCAGTTCCGGACTAGCGGGCACAGATACGCAGTATTTT
j_call: TRBJ1-2; d_call: TRBD1; clone_size: .; v_call: TRBV5-1; cdr3_aa: CASSFGRGPDGYTF; cdr3_nt: TGCGCCAGCAGCTTCGGCAGGGGGCCGGATGGCTACACCTTC
j_call: TRBJ2-7; d_call: .; clone_size: .; v_call: TRBV4-2; cdr3_aa: CASSPVMGQQYEQYF; cdr3_nt: TGTGCCAGCAGCCCAGTAATGGGACAACAATACGAGCAGTACTTC
j_call: TRBJ2-1; d_call: .; clone_size: .; v_call: TRBV29-1; cdr3_aa: CSVEDGTGRNEQFF; cdr3_nt: TGCAGCGTTGAAGACGGAACAGGAAGAAATGAGCAGTTCTTC
j_call: TRBJ2-7; d_call: .; clone_size: .; v_call: TRBV7-9; cdr3_aa: CASSSSPGFRREQYF; cdr3_nt: TGTGCCAGCAGCTCATCCCCAGGATTTAGGAGGGAGCAGTACTTC
j_call: TRBJ2-7; d_call: TRBD2; clone_size: .; v_call: TRBV4-2; cdr3_aa: CASRLVTSGGSYEQYF; cdr3_nt: TGTGCCAGCAGGTTGGTAACTAGCGGGGGGTCCTACGAGCAGTACTTC
j_call: TRBJ2-3; d_call: .; clone_size: .; v_call: TRBV21-1; cdr3_aa: CASSKAQTSEDTDTQYF; cdr3_nt: TGTGCCAGCAGCAAGGCCCAGACTAGCGAGGACACAGATACGCAGTATTTT